This is a list of T cell receptor beta chains from one sample in a study of blood T cell repertoires in COVID-19. Profiling relied on immunoSEQ multiplex PCR, and the TCRdb table lists in-frame clones only, not all of them. Of some 140,000 clones in the sample, more than 75% were seen once. Sequencing was performed on peripheral blood. These receptors were taken from a man older than 75 with acute or convalescent COVID-19. Each CDR3 is given with its conserved first and last residue. A D gene is named only where the DNA matches it firmly. Size is stated for part of the rows, as once, few or many counts, or as a class when the clone is expanded.

J,length,D,V,size,DNA,CDR3
TRBJ1-6,17,TRBD1,TRBV5-4,NA,TGTGCCAGCAGCCGAAATCTACAGGGGGCTCGAAATTCACCCCTCCACTTT,CASSRNLQGARNSPLHF
TRBJ2-5,13,NA,TRBV29-1,few,TGCAGCGCCCATGAAGCCGGACTGGAGACCCAGTACTTC,CSAHEAGLETQYF
TRBJ2-1,17,NA,TRBV6-2/TRBV6-3,NA,TGTGCCAGCAGTTACTCGAGGTGGCAGGGATCATACAATGAGCAGTTCTTC,CASSYSRWQGSYNEQFF
TRBJ1-1,13,TRBD1,TRBV6-5,NA,TGTGCCAGTTCTACAGGGGTGAACACTGAAGCTTTCTTT,CASSTGVNTEAFF
TRBJ2-7,12,NA,TRBV3-1/TRBV3-2,NA,TGTGCCAGCAGCCCCGGTAGAGGCGAGCAGTACTTC,CASSPGRGEQYF
TRBJ1-3,16,NA,TRBV9,many,TGTGCCAGCAGCGTAACTGCAGGAAACTCTGGAAACACCATATATTTT,CASSVTAGNSGNTIYF
TRBJ1-1,13,NA,TRBV7-2,NA,TGTGCCAGCAGACGACAGGAGAACACTGAAGCTTTCTTT,CASRRQENTEAFF
TRBJ2-7,15,TRBD1,TRBV6-1,NA,TGTGCCAGCAGTGAGGGGACAGGGCCGTTCTACGAGCAGTACTTC,CASSEGTGPFYEQYF
TRBJ1-3,15,NA,TRBV6-5,NA,TGTGCCAGCTACGACCCCCCACAGGGTCTAAACACCATATATTTT,CASYDPPQGLNTIYF
TRBJ1-1,15,TRBD1,TRBV7-3,once,TGTGCCAGCAGCGAAAACGGACAGGGTGGGACTGAAGCTTTCTTT,CASSENGQGGTEAFF
TRBJ2-3,15,TRBD2,TRBV4-1,few,TGCGCCAGCAGCCAGAGGAGCGGGGCCAGAGATACGCAGTATTTT,CASSQRSGARDTQYF
TRBJ1-2,12,NA,TRBV7-8,NA,TGTGCCAGCAGCCGGGAAGCGTATGGCTACACCTTC,CASSREAYGYTF
TRBJ2-2,14,TRBD2,TRBV7-2,NA,TGTGCCAGCAGCAGGGACTATAACACCGGGGAGCTGTTTTTT,CASSRDYNTGELFF
TRBJ2-7,13,TRBD2,TRBV7-9,NA,TGTGCCAGCAGCATACGGGACTACTACGAGCAGTACTTC,CASSIRDYYEQYF
TRBJ2-7,14,TRBD1,TRBV28,NA,TGTGCCAGCAGTCCCGGACAGGGGTTGGGGGAGCAGTACTTC,CASSPGQGLGEQYF
TRBJ2-1,14,NA,TRBV9,NA,TGTGCCAGCAGCGTAGCTACAGTAAACAATGAGCAGTTCTTC,CASSVATVNNEQFF
TRBJ2-5,16,TRBD1,TRBV27,NA,TGTGCCAGCAGTCCCCGGACAGGGACTCTACAAGAGACCCAGTACTTC,CASSPRTGTLQETQYF
TRBJ2-5,13,TRBD1,TRBV5-6,NA,TGTGCCAGCAGCCCGACAGGGCTTGAGACCCAGTACTTC,CASSPTGLETQYF
TRBJ1-5,16,NA,TRBV19,few,TGTGCCAGTAGTATTGGTAGGGGGATTGTCAATCAGCCCCAGCATTTT,CASSIGRGIVNQPQHF
TRBJ2-2,14,NA,TRBV15,once,TGTGCCACCAGCAGAGATCGGGACACCGGGGAGCTGTTTTTT,CATSRDRDTGELFF
TRBJ2-1,11,NA,TRBV5-1,NA,TGCGCCAGCAGCTCGTACAATGAGCAGTTCTTC,CASSSYNEQFF
TRBJ2-5,13,NA,TRBV3-1/TRBV3-2,NA,TGTGCCAGCAGCCCCGGCGGGGTGGAGACCCAGTACTTC,CASSPGGVETQYF
TRBJ1-1,12,TRBD1,TRBV12-5,few,TGTGCTAGTGGCCCGGGGGACAGGGAAGCTTTCTTT,CASGPGDREAFF
TRBJ2-7,12,NA,TRBV6-2/TRBV6-3,NA,TGTGCCAGCAGTTACTCGATGGCCGAGCAGTACTTC,CASSYSMAEQYF
TRBJ2-3,15,TRBD1,TRBV5-4,NA,TGTGCCTACCGGGACAGGGGGAATTGGGCAGATACGCAGTATTTT,CAYRDRGNWADTQYF
TRBJ1-2,14,TRBD1,TRBV7-3,NA,TGTGCCAGCAGCCGGACAGGGGGCCACTATGGCTACACCTTC,CASSRTGGHYGYTF
TRBJ2-2,16,TRBD2,TRBV28,NA,TGTGCCAGCAGTTTAATGAGCGGGGGGGCCGTCGGGGAGCTGTTTTTT,CASSLMSGGAVGELFF
TRBJ1-1,13,NA,TRBV13,NA,TGTGCCAGCAGCTTAGAACCGTCCGGGGGAGCTTTCTTT,CASSLEPSGGAFF
TRBJ1-2,15,TRBD1,TRBV28,few,TGTGCCAGCAGTTTGGGGGGACAGGGTTTGTTTGGCTACACCTTC,CASSLGGQGLFGYTF
TRBJ2-3,18,TRBD2,TRBV9,few,TGTGCCAGCAGCGTAGCTACGGGGGGTTCAAGGGCCACAGATACGCAGTATTTT,CASSVATGGSRATDTQYF
TRBJ1-5,14,NA,TRBV27,NA,TGTGCCAGCAGTTTGAAGGTTGGGGGGCAGCCCCAGCATTTT,CASSLKVGGQPQHF
TRBJ2-3,14,TRBD1,TRBV7-2,NA,TGTGCCAGCAGCTTTAACAGGGGGACAGATACGCAGTATTTT,CASSFNRGTDTQYF
TRBJ1-6,13,NA,TRBV6-1,few,TGTGCCAGCAGTGATTGGGGGGATTCACCCCTCCACTTT,CASSDWGDSPLHF
TRBJ2-3,15,TRBD2,TRBV2,NA,TGTGCCAGCAGTGAGGCAGCGGGGCGCACAGATACGCAGTATTTT,CASSEAAGRTDTQYF
TRBJ1-2,14,NA,TRBV3-1/TRBV3-2,NA,TGTGCCAGCAGCCTCCTTTCAGGTTCCTATGGCTACACCTTC,CASSLLSGSYGYTF
TRBJ1-1,18,NA,TRBV11-2,NA,TGTGCCAGCAGCTTAATAGGTGGCAAGGGGTACGCGAACACTGAAGCTTTCTTT,CASSLIGGKGYANTEAFF
TRBJ2-3,15,TRBD2,TRBV7-3,NA,TGTGCCAGCAGCCGGGCTAGCGGGGGGGCAGATACGCAGTATTTT,CASSRASGGADTQYF
TRBJ2-5,14,NA,TRBV7-9,NA,TGTGCCAGCAGTTGGGACTTGGCTCAAGAGACCCAGTACTTC,CASSWDLAQETQYF
TRBJ2-1,16,TRBD1,TRBV4-3,NA,TGCGCCAGCAGCCAAGACCCTGGGACAGGGGGCAATGAGCAGTTCTTC,CASSQDPGTGGNEQFF
TRBJ2-7,14,NA,TRBV21-1,NA,TGTGCCAGCGGCCCTCTATCAGGGGGGTACGAGCAGTACTTC,CASGPLSGGYEQYF
TRBJ2-3,16,TRBD2,TRBV14,NA,TGTGCCAGCAGCCAATTAGCGGGGGGTGGCACAGATACGCAGTATTTT,CASSQLAGGGTDTQYF